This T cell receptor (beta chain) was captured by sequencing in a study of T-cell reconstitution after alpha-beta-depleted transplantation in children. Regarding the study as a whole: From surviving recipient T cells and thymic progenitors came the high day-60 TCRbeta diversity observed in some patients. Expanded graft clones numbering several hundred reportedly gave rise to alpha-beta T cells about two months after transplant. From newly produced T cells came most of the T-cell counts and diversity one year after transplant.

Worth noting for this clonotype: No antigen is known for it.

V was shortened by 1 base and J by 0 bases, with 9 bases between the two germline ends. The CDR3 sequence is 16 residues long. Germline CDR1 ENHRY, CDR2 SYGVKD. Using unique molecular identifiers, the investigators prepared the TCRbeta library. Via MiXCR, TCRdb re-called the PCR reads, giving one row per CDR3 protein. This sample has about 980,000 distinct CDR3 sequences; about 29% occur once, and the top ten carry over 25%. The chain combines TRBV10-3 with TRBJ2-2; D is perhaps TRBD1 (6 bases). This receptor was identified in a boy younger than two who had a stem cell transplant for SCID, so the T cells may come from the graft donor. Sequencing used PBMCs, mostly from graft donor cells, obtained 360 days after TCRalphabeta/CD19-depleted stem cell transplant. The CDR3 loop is CAISELGTSNTGELFF. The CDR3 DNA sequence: TGTGCCATCAGTGAGTTGGGGACATCGAACACCGGGGAGCTGTTTTTT.